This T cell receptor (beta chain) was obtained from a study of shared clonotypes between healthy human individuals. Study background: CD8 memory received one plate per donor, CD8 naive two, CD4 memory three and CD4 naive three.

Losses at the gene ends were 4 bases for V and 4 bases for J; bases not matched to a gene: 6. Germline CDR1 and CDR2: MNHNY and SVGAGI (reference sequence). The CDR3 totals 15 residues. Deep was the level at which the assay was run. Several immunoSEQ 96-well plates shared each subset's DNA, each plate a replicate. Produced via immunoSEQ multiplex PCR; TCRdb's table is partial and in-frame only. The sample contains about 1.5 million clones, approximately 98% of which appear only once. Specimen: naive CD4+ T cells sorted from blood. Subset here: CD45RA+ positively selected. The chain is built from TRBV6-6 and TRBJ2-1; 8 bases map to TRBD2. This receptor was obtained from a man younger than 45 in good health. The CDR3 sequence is CASSLTGLAYNEQFF. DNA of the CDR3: TGTGCCAGCAGTTTAACAGGACTAGCTTACAATGAGCAGTTCTTC.